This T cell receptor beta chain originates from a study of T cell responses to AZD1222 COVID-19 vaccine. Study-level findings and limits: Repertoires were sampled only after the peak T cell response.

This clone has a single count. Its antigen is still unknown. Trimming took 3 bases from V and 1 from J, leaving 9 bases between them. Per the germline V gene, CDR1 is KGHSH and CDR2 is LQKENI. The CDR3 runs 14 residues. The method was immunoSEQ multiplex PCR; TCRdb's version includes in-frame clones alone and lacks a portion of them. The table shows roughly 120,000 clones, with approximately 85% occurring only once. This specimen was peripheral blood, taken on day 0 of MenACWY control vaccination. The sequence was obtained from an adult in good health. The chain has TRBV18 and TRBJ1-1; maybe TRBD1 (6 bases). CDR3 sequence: CASSPGQSNTEAFF. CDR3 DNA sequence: TGTGCCAGCTCACCCGGACAGTCGAACACTGAAGCTTTCTTT.